This T cell receptor (beta chain) was identified in a study of blood T cell repertoires in COVID-19. Across the whole study: Whether acute or convalescent, the COVID-19 samples came from the United States, Italy and Spain. In each case, the material was cDNA or gDNA derived from T cells, B-cell-depleted T cells, or PBMCs.

In the authors' methods: Reference gene primers were amplified, and this amplification served to estimate nucleated cell counts. Some clones are missing from TCRdb's copy, which holds only in-frame ones; the method was immunoSEQ multiplex PCR. That table furnishes V, J and clone size, whereas the DNA furnished D and trimming. Of about 7,200 clones in the sample, around 89% were seen once. This clone appeared once. Germline assignment: CDR1 MNHEY and CDR2 SMNVEV (reference sequence). V lost 5 bases and J 1 base, leaving 11 bases between the germline ends. CDR3 length: 14 residues. This receptor was obtained from a human donor in a cohort sampled during active COVID-19. The donor label of this sample is uncertain. The specimen was peripheral blood. The chain employs TRBV27 and TRBJ1-1; perhaps TRBD1 as D (5 bases). The CDR3 spells CASSPLQGNTEAFF. The CDR3 region has the DNA TGTGCCAGCAGTCCACTCCAGGGGAACACTGAAGCTTTCTTT.